The rows below give T cell receptor beta chains drawn from one sample of a study of T cell repertoires in aging, cancer and after chemotherapy. TCRdb re-called the multiplex PCR reads with MiXCR, one entry per CDR3 protein. The profile covers more than 6,500 distinct CDR3 sequences, with around 35% appearing a single time and approximately 4.7% taken by the ten largest. Sequenced input: blood. All receptors come from a human donor in good health. Each CDR3 is given with its conserved first and last residue. Each record gives: J gene, V gene, D gene, clone size, CDR3 protein, CDR3 DNA. The D gene is left open where the match is weak. For some rows the clone size is stated as once, few or many, or as a class when expanded; others skip it.

TRBJ1-6 | TRBV12-3/TRBV12-4 | . | . | CASSLGQDNSPLHF | TGTGCCAGCAGTTTAGGACAAGATAATTCACCCCTCCACTTT
TRBJ1-4 | TRBV7-9 | . | . | CASRELGTNEKLFF | TGTGCCAGCAGGGAGCTCGGAACTAATGAAAAACTGTTTTTT
TRBJ2-5 | TRBV19 | . | medium-sized | CASSIASQQETQYF | TGTGCCAGTAGTATAGCGTCCCAGCAAGAGACCCAGTACTTC
TRBJ2-1 | TRBV7-3 | . | . | CASSLTSEHNEQFF | TGTGCCAGCAGCTTAACGAGCGAACACAATGAGCAGTTCTTC
TRBJ1-1 | TRBV7-2 | . | once | CASPKTGSNTEAFF | TGTGCCAGCCCAAAAACAGGGTCGAACACTGAAGCTTTCTTT
TRBJ2-3 | TRBV12-3/TRBV12-4 | . | . | CASSPKLALVQDTQYF | TGTGCCAGCAGTCCCAAACTGGCCTTGGTACAGGATACGCAGTATTTT
TRBJ2-1 | TRBV11-1 | . | medium-sized | CASSWDTASKGHEQFF | TGTGCCAGCAGTTGGGACACTGCTTCTAAGGGCCATGAGCAGTTCTTC
TRBJ1-2 | TRBV27 | . | . | CASSLGGLGGYTF | TGTGCCAGCAGTTTAGGGGGCCTTGGAGGCTACACCTTC
TRBJ2-3 | TRBV7-9 | TRBD2 | few | CASSAGLAGYRTDTQYF | TGTGCCAGCAGCGCTGGACTAGCGGGTTATCGTACAGATACGCAGTATTTT
TRBJ2-3 | TRBV30 | . | . | CASALGDTQYF | TGTGCCTCCGCCCTGGGGGATACGCAGTATTTT
TRBJ2-5 | TRBV29-1 | TRBD2 | large | CSVRTSGGETQYF | TGCAGCGTTAGGACTAGCGGGGGAGAGACCCAGTACTTC
TRBJ2-7 | TRBV29-1 | . | medium-sized | CSVEVNDSYEQYF | TGCAGCGTTGAAGTGAATGACTCCTACGAGCAGTACTTC
TRBJ2-3 | TRBV27 | TRBD2 | . | CASTEQRGVTDTQYF | TGTGCCAGCACCGAACAGCGGGGGGTCACAGATACGCAGTATTTT
TRBJ2-3 | TRBV5-3 | . | once | CARSWTGLGGGGWDTQYF | TGTGCCAGAAGCTGGACGGGACTTGGCGGGGGCGGATGGGATACGCAGTATTTT
TRBJ2-7 | TRBV6-2/TRBV6-3 | TRBD1 | . | CASSWVTGESEQYF | TGTGCCAGCAGTTGGGTGACAGGGGAAAGCGAGCAGTACTTC
TRBJ1-1 | TRBV12-3/TRBV12-4 | . | . | CASSLIGNTEAFF | TGTGCCAGCAGTTTGATAGGGAACACTGAAGCTTTCTTT
TRBJ2-5 | TRBV29-1 | . | . | CSAQEDQETQYF | TGCAGCGCACAAGAGGACCAAGAGACCCAGTACTTC
TRBJ1-2 | TRBV6-1 | . | once | CASSYSQLDNYGYTF | TGTGCCAGCAGTTACTCACAGCTGGATAACTATGGCTACACCTTC
TRBJ2-3 | TRBV6-1 | . | medium-sized | CASSEVYTDTQYF | TGTGCCAGCAGTGAGGTATACACAGATACGCAGTATTTT
TRBJ1-5 | TRBV27 | . | . | CASSLRQGNQPQHF | TGTGCCAGCAGTTTAAGACAGGGCAATCAGCCCCAGCATTTT
TRBJ1-5 | TRBV7-9 | TRBD1 | . | CASRTATPTGRAQPQHF | TGTGCCAGCAGAACCGCCACTCCGACAGGGAGGGCTCAGCCCCAGCATTTT
TRBJ2-2 | TRBV18 | . | . | CASSPRVASAGELFF | TGTGCCAGCTCACCTCGGGTAGCGAGCGCCGGGGAGCTGTTTTTT
TRBJ2-7 | TRBV7-2 | TRBD1 | . | CASSRDRNYEQYF | TGTGCCAGCAGCCGGGACAGAAACTACGAGCAGTACTTC
TRBJ2-7 | TRBV27 | . | . | CASSLGGYEQYF | TGTGCCAGCAGTTTAGGCGGCTACGAGCAGTACTTC
TRBJ2-7 | TRBV18 | . | few | CASSSGAGTYEQYF | TGTGCCAGCTCATCCGGGGCAGGGACCTACGAGCAGTACTTC
TRBJ2-1 | TRBV19 | TRBD2 | . | CASSSGGRVYNEQFF | TGTGCCAGTTCTAGCGGGGGCCGAGTTTACAATGAGCAGTTCTTC
TRBJ2-1 | TRBV10-3 | TRBD1 | . | CAITIPGQGDNEQFF | TGTGCCATCACTATTCCGGGACAGGGTGACAATGAGCAGTTCTTC
TRBJ2-1 | TRBV12-3/TRBV12-4 | . | few | CASSPRTVYNEQFF | TGTGCCAGCAGTCCCCGGACAGTTTACAATGAGCAGTTCTTC
TRBJ2-7 | TRBV6-1 | . | . | CAGERDKGMSYEQYF | TGTGCCGGGGAGCGGGACAAGGGGATGTCCTACGAGCAGTACTTC
TRBJ2-1 | TRBV6-6 | . | . | CASSSGLSSSYNEQFF | TGTGCCAGCAGTTCCGGGCTCTCGAGCTCCTACAATGAGCAGTTCTTC
TRBJ1-5 | TRBV19 | TRBD1 | . | CASSISLKTGSNQPQHF | TGTGCCAGTAGTATCTCCCTCAAGACAGGGAGCAATCAGCCCCAGCATTTT
TRBJ2-7 | TRBV29-1 | . | medium-sized | CSVGGGHHYEQYF | TGCAGCGTTGGGGGGGGACATCACTACGAGCAGTACTTC
TRBJ1-5 | TRBV6-6 | TRBD1 | few | CASSYSSRGLQPQHF | TGTGCCAGCAGTTACTCGAGCAGGGGGCTTCAGCCCCAGCATTTT
TRBJ2-5 | TRBV6-5 | . | few | CASSPERRQTQYF | TGTGCCAGCAGTCCCGAGAGGAGACAGACCCAGTACTTC
TRBJ1-2 | TRBV18 | . | few | CASSPQGFGHGYTF | TGTGCCAGCTCACCACAGGGTTTTGGCCATGGCTACACCTTC
TRBJ2-7 | TRBV29-1 | TRBD1 | large | CSGGTGQNEQYF | TGCAGCGGCGGGACAGGGCAAAACGAGCAGTACTTC
TRBJ2-2 | TRBV6-1 | . | . | CASSDWRSGTGELFF | TGTGCCAGCAGTGACTGGCGGTCTGGCACCGGGGAGCTGTTTTTT
TRBJ2-7 | TRBV7-2 | . | . | CASSFRRASYEQYF | TGTGCCAGCAGCTTTCGTCGGGCCTCCTACGAGCAGTACTTC
TRBJ2-3 | TRBV19 | . | medium-sized | CASTPKGGGASDTQYF | TGTGCCAGTACCCCTAAGGGGGGGGGCGCCTCAGATACGCAGTATTTT
TRBJ2-7 | TRBV7-2 | . | . | CASSLSGTYEQYF | TGTGCCAGCAGCTTATCGGGGACCTACGAGCAGTACTTC
TRBJ2-2 | TRBV19 | TRBD1 | medium-sized | CASRGGDNPNTGELFF | TGTGCCAGCCGAGGGGGCGACAACCCCAACACCGGGGAGCTGTTTTTT
TRBJ2-7 | TRBV27 | . | . | CASRKPPFLWAEQYF | TGTGCCAGCAGGAAGCCCCCTTTCCTATGGGCCGAGCAGTACTTC
TRBJ1-5 | TRBV6-5 | . | few | CASSVSKDQPQHF | TGTGCCAGCAGTGTCTCAAAGGATCAGCCCCAGCATTTT
TRBJ1-4 | TRBV5-4 | TRBD1 | few | CASSLLGQGNEKLFF | TGTGCCAGCAGCTTGTTGGGACAGGGGAATGAAAAACTGTTTTTT
TRBJ2-6 | TRBV6-5 | . | . | CASSYHLASGANVLTF | TGTGCCAGCAGTTACCATTTGGCTTCTGGGGCCAACGTCCTGACTTTC
TRBJ2-7 | TRBV5-1 | TRBD2 | . | CASSRSTSGGIYEQYF | TGCGCCAGCAGCCGGTCTACTAGCGGGGGGATCTACGAGCAGTACTTC